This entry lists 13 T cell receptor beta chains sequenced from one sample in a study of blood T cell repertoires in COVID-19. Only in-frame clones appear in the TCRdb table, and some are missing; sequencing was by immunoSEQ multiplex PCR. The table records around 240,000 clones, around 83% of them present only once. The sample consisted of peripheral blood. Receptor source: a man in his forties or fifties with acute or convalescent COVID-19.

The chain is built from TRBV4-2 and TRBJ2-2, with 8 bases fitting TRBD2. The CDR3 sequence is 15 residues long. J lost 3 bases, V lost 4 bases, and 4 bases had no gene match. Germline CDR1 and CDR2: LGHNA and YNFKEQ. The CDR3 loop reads CASSPRGGHTGELFF. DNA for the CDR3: TGTGCCAGCAGCCCCCGGGGGGGGCACACCGGGGAGCTGTTTTTT.

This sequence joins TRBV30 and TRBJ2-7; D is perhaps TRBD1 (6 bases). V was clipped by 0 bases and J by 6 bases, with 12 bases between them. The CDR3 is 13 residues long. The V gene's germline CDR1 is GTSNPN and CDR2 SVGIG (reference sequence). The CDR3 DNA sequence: TGTGCCTGGAGTGTGGACAGAGAAGGCGAGCAGTACTTC. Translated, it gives CAWSVDREGEQYF.

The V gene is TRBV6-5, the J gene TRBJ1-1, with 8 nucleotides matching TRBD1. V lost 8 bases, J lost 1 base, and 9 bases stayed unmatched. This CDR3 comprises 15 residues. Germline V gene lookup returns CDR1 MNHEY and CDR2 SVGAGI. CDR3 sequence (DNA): TGTGCCAGCGATATCCCAGGGGGCGAGAACACTGAAGCTTTCTTT. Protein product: CASDIPGGENTEAFF.

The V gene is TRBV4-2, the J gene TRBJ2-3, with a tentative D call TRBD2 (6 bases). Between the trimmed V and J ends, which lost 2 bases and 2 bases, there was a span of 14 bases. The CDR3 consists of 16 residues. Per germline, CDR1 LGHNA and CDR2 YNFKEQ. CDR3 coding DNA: TGTGCCAGCAGCCAACCGCTAGCGTCCAACACAGATACGCAGTATTTT. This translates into CASSQPLASNTDTQYF.

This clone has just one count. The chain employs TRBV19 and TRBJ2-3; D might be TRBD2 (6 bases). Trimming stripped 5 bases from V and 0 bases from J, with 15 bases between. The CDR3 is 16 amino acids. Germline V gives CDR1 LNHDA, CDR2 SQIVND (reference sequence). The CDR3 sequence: CASSPQGRGSTDTQYF. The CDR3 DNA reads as TGTGCCAGTAGTCCCCAAGGGCGGGGAAGCACAGATACGCAGTATTTT.

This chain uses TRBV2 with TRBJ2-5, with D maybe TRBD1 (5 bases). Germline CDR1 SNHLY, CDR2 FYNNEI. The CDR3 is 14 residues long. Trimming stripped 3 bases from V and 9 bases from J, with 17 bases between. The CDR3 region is CASSDQQAGVAQYF. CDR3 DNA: TGTGCCAGCAGTGATCAACAGGCTGGAGTGGCCCAGTACTTC.

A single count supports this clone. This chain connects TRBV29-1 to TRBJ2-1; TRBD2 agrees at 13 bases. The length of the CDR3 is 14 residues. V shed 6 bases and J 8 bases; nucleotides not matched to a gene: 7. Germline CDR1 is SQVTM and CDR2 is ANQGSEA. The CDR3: CSVVLAGGPYEQFF. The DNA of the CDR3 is TGCAGCGTCGTACTAGCGGGGGGGCCCTATGAGCAGTTCTTC.

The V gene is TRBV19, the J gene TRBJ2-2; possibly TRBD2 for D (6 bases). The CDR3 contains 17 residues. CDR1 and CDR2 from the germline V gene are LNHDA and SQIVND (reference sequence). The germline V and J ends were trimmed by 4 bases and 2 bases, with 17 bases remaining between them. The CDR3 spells CASSTRPGLLNTGELFF. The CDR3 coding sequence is TGTGCCAGTAGTACTCGACCGGGACTCCTAAACACCGGGGAGCTGTTTTTT.

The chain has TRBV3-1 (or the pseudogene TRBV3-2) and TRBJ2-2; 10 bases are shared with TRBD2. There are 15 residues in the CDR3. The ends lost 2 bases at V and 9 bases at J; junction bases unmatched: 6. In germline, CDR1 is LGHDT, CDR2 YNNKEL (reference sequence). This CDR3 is CASSQPSGGTRELFF. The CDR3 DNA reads TGTGCCAGCAGCCAACCTAGCGGGGGAACCCGGGAGCTGTTTTTT.

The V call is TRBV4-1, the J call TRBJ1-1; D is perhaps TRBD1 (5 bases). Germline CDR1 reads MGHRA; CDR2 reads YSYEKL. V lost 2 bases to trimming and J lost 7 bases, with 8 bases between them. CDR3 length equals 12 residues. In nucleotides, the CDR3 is TGCGCCAGCAGCCAACAGGGTGGTGAAGCTTTCTTT. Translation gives CASSQQGGEAFF.

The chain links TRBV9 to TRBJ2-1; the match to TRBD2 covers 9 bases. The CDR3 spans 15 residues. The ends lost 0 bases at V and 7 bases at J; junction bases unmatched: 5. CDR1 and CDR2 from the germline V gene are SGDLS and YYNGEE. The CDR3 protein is CASSVARTSVNEQFF. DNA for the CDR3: TGTGCCAGCAGCGTAGCAAGGACTAGCGTTAATGAGCAGTTCTTC.

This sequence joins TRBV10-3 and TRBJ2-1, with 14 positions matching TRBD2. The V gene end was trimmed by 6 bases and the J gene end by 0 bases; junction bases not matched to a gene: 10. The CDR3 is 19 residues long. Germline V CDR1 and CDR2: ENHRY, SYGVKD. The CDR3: CAISGTGTSGGSSYNEQFF. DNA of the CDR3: TGTGCCATCAGCGGAACCGGGACTAGCGGGGGTAGCTCCTACAATGAGCAGTTCTTC.

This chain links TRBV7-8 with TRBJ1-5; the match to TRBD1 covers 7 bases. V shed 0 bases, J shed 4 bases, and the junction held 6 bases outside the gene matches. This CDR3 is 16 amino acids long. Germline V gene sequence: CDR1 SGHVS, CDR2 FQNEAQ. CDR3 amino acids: CASSLAGTDPNQPQHF. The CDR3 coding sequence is TGTGCCAGCAGCTTAGCGGGGACAGACCCTAATCAGCCCCAGCATTTT.